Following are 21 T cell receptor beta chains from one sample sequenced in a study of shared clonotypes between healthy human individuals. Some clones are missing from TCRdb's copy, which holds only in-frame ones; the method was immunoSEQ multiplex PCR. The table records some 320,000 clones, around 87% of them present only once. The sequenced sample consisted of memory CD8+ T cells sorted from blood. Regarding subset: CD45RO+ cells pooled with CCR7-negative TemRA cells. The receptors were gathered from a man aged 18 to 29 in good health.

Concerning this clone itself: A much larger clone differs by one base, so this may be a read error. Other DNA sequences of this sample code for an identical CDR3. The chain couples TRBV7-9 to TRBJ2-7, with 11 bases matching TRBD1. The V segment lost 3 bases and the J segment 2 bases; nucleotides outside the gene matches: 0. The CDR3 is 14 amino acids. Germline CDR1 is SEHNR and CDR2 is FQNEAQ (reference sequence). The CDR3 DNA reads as TGTGCCAGCAGCTTGGGACAGGGGGCCTACGAGCAGTACTTC. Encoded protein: CASSLGQGAYEQYF. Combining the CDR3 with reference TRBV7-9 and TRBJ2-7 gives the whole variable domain DTGVSQNPRHKITKRGQNVTFRCDPISEHNRLYWYRQTLGQGPEFLTYFQNEAQLEKSRLLSDRFSAERPKGSFSTLEIQRTEQGDSAMYLCASSLGQGAYEQYFGPGTRLTVT.

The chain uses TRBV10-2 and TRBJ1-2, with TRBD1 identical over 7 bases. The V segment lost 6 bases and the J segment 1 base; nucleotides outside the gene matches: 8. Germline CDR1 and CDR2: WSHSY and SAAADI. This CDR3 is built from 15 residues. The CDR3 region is CASSEMTGFNYGYTF. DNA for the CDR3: TGCGCCAGCAGCGAAATGACAGGGTTTAACTATGGCTACACCTTC.

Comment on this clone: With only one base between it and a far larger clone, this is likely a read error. The CDR3 loop reads CASSFLVSGNSYKQYF. In DNA form, the CDR3 reads TGTGCCAGCAGCTTCCTCGTCTCAGGTAACTCCTACAAGCAGTACTTC. The rearrangement joins TRBV7-9 to TRBJ2-7, with D unclear. The CDR3 runs 16 residues. Germline V lookup: CDR1 SEHNR, CDR2 FQNEAQ (reference sequence).

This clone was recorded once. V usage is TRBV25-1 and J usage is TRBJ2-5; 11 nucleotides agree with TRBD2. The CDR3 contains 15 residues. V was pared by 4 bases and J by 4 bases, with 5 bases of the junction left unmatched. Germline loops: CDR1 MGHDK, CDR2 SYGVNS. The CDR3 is CASSATSGGLETQYF. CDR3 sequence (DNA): TGTGCCAGCAGTGCTACTAGCGGGGGCCTAGAGACCCAGTACTTC.

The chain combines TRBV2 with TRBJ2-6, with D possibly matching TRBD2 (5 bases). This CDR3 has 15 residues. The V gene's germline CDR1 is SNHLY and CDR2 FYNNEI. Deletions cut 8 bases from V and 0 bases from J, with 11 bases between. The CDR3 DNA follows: TGTGCCAGCTTAGTTGGAGGCTCTGGGGCCAACGTCCTGACTTTC. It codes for CASLVGGSGANVLTF.

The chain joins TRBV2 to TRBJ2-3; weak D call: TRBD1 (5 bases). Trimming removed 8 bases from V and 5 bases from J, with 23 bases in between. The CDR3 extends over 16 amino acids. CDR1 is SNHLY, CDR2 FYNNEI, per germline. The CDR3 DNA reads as TGTGCCAGCGTAAACGCAGGGATACTCGTTGGAGATACGCAGTATTTT. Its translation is CASVNAGILVGDTQYF.

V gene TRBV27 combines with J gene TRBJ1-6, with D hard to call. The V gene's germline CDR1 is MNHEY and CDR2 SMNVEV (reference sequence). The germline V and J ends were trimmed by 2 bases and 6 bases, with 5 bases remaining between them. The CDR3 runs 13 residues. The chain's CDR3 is CASSLSRNSPLHF. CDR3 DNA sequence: TGTGCCAGCAGTTTAAGCCGTAATTCACCCCTCCACTTT.

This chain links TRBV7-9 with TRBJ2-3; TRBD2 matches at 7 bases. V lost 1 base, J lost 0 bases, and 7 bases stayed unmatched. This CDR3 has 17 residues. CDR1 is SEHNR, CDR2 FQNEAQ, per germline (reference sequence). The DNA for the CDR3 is TGTGCCAGCAGCTTAGGAAGTCTAGCGGTTAGCACAGATACGCAGTATTTT. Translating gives CASSLGSLAVSTDTQYF. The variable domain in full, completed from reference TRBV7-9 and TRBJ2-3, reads DTGVSQNPRHKITKRGQNVTFRCDPISEHNRLYWYRQTLGQGPEFLTYFQNEAQLEKSRLLSDRFSAERPKGSFSTLEIQRTEQGDSAMYLCASSLGSLAVSTDTQYFGPGTRLTVL.

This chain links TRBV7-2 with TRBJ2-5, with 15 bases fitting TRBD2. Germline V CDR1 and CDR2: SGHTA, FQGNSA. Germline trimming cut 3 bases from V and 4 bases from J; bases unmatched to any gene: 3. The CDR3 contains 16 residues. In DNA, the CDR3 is TGTGCCAGCAGCTTCCCGGGACTAGCGGGAGGAGAGACCCAGTACTTC. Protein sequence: CASSFPGLAGGETQYF.

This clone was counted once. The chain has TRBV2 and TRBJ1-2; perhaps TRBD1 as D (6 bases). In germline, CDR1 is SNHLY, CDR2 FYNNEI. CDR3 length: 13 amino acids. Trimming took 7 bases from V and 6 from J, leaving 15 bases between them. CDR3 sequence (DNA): TGTGCCAGCATCCGACAGGCCGGGGATGGCTACACCTTC. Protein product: CASIRQAGDGYTF.

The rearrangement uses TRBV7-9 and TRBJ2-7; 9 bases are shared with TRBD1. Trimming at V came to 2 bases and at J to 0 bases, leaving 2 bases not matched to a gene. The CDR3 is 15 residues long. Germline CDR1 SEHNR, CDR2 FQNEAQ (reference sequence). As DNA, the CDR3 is TGTGCCAGCAGCTTACACAGGGGGCCCTCCTACGAGCAGTACTTC. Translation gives CASSLHRGPSYEQYF.

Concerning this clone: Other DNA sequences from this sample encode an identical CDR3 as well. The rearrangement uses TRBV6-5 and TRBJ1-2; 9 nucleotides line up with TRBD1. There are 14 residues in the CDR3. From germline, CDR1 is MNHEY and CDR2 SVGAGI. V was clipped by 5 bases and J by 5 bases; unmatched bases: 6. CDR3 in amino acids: CASSPPGQGYGYTF. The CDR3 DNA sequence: TGTGCCAGCAGTCCACCGGGACAGGGTTATGGCTACACCTTC.

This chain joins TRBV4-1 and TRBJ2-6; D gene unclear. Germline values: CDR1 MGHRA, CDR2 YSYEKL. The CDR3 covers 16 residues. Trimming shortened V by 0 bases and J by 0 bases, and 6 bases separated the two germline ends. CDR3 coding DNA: TGCGCCAGCAGCCAAGATAAAAGCTCTGGGGCCAACGTCCTGACTTTC. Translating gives CASSQDKSSGANVLTF.

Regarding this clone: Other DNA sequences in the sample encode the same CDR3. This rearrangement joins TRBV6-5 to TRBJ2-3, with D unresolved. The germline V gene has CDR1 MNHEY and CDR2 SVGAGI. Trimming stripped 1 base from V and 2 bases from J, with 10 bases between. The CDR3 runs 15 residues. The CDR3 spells CASSYLGSSTDTQYF. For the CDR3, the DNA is TGTGCCAGCAGTTACTTGGGCAGCTCCACAGATACGCAGTATTTT.

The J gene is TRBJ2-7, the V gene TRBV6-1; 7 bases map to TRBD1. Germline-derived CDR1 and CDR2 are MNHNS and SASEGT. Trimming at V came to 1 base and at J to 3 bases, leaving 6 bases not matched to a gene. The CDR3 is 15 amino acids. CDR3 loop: CASSEEDRSVYEQYF. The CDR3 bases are TGTGCCAGCAGTGAAGAGGACAGGTCGGTCTACGAGCAGTACTTC.

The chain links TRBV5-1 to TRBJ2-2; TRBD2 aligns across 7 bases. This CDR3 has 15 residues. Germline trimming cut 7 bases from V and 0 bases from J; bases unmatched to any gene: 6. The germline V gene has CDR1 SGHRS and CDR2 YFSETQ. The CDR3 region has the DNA TGCGCCAGCGGACGGCGGGAGTCGAACACCGGGGAGCTGTTTTTT. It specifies CASGRRESNTGELFF.

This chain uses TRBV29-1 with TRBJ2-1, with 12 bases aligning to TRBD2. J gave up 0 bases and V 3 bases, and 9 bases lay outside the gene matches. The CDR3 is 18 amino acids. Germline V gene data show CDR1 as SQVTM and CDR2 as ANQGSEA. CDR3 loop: CSVEGLAGGTSSYNEQFF. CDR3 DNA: TGCAGCGTTGAGGGGCTAGCGGGGGGGACGAGCTCCTACAATGAGCAGTTCTTC.

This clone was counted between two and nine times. The CDR3 protein is CASSTGTGRYEQYF. The CDR3 coding sequence is TGCGCCAGCAGCACCGGGACAGGGAGATACGAGCAGTACTTC. The chain links TRBV5-1 to TRBJ2-7; 9 bases match TRBD1. The CDR3 loop spans 14 amino acids. Germline CDR1 is SGHRS and CDR2 is YFSETQ. Trimming at V came to 4 bases and at J to 4 bases, leaving 6 bases not matched to a gene.

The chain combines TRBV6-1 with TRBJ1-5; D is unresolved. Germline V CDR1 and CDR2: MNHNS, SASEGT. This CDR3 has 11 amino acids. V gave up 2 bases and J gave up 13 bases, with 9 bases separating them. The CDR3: CASSESTNQHF. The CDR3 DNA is TGTGCCAGCAGTGAAAGTACAAATCAGCATTTT.

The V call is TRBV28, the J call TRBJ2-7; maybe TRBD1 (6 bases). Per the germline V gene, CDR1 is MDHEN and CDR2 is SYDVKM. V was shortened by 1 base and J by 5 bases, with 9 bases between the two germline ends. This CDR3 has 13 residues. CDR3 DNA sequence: TGTGCCAGCAGTTTATCTTGGGGGCACGAGCAGTACTTC. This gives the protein CASSLSWGHEQYF.

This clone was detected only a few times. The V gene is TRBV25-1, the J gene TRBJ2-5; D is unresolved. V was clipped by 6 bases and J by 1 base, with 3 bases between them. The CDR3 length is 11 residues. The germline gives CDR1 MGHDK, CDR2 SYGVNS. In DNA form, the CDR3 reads TGTGCCAGCAGCCCCCAAGAGACCCAGTACTTC. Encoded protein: CASSPQETQYF.